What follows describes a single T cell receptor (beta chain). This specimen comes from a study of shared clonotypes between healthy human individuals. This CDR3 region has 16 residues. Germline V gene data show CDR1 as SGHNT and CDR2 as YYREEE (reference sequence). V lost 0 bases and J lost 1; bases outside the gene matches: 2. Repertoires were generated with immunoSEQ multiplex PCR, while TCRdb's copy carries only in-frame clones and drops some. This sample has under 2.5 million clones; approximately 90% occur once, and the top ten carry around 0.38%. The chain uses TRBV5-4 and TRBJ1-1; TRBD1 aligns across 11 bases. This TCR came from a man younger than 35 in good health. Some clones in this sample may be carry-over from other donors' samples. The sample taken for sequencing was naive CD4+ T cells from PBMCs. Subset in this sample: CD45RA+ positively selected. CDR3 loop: CASSLGTGGANTEAFF. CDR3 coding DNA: TGTGCCAGCAGCTTGGGGACAGGGGGCGCGAACACTGAAGCTTTCTTT.